The clone carrying this T cell receptor (beta chain) has ten or more counts. Its antigen is currently unknown. This sample stems from a study of glioma-infiltrating T cells. Overall study findings and caveats: CDR3 overlap between tissue and blood was very small.

The iRepertoire nested amplicon-rescue multiplex PCR amplified TCR alpha and beta CDR3s from RNA. TCRdb ran MiXCR on the multiplex PCR reads and lists one entry per CDR3 protein. This sample has some 100,000 distinct CDR3 sequences, with less than 30% found just once. The CDR3 covers 15 residues. V shed 3 bases and J shed 3 bases, with 14 bases lying between them. From germline, CDR1 is KGHSH and CDR2 LQKENI. The TCR sequence derives from a human donor with low-grade glioma or glioblastoma, undergoing nonglioma brain surgery, or in good health (not recorded which). The chain employs TRBV18 and TRBJ1-2; D perhaps matches TRBD1 (6 bases). Input material: glioma tissue, nonneoplastic brain tissue, or PBMCs (not recorded which). CDR3 DNA: TGTGCCAGCTCACCTACGGCAGGGGAAGACTATGGCTACACCTTC. Protein sequence: CASSPTAGEDYGYTF.